The following is a T cell receptor beta chain sequence with its context. Its target is not known. Peripheral blood and lesional scalp punch biopsies came from alopecia areata patients. The sequencing template was cDNA reverse transcribed from extracted RNA. Sequencing was performed with immunoSEQ multiplex PCR; in TCRdb, only in-frame clones are kept and a portion is missing. This sample has thousands of clones; roughly 67% occur once, and the top ten carry over 15%. V was clipped by 0 bases and J by 0 bases, with 10 bases between them. The CDR3 length is 16 residues. Germline-derived CDR1 and CDR2 are SGHDT and YYEEEE. The entry originates in a study of CD8+ T cells in alopecia areata. In the study overall: Treated patients were dosed with oral tofacitinib, taking 5 to 10 mg twice daily. Patients remained on tofacitinib for 6 to 18 months and then went 6 months without it. Study-wide results and caveats: Mice gave a clearer picture of TCR sharing than patients did, possibly for HLA-related reasons.

The starting material was skin, obtained at week 0. This clonotype was sampled from a human donor with alopecia areata. The rearrangement uses TRBV5-6 and TRBJ2-1; the D is unclear. CDR3 residues: CASSLVYLGSYNEQFF. CDR3 coding DNA: TGTGCCAGCAGCTTGGTGTACCTAGGCTCCTACAATGAGCAGTTCTTC.